These 22 T cell receptor beta chains came from one sample sequenced in a study of T cell responses to AZD1222 COVID-19 vaccine. This table comes from immunoSEQ multiplex PCR, and its TCRdb copy is limited to in-frame clones, with some not included. The data hold about 150,000 clones, with under 95% observed a single time. The sample here was peripheral blood, taken on day 0 of AZD1222 vaccination. Receptors originate from an adult in good health.

For this clone: One end of the junction does not line up with germline, which may come from a read error. The chain joins TRBV6-2 or TRBV6-3 to TRBJ2-7; the match to TRBD2 covers 10 bases. This CDR3 has 14 amino acids. Germline CDR1 reads MNHEY; CDR2 reads SVGEGT. Here the CDR3 reads CASSSVAGGPDLDF. The CDR3 nucleotides are TGTGCCAGCAGTTCTGTAGCGGGAGGTCCTGACTTGGACTTC.

This CDR3 reads CASSQEVTSGQANTGELFF. Here the CDR3 DNA reads TGCGCCAGCAGCCAAGAAGTTACTTCGGGACAGGCGAACACCGGGGAGCTGTTTTTT. This chain links TRBV4-3 with TRBJ2-2; TRBD1 aligns across 8 bases. CDR3 length: 19 amino acids. V was clipped by 0 bases and J by 0 bases; unmatched bases: 9. Germline V gene sequence: CDR1 LGHNA, CDR2 YSLEER.

This chain uses TRBV5-5 with TRBJ2-2; D possibly corresponds to TRBD1 (6 bases). With 3 bases removed from V and 5 bases from J, the gap between germline ends came to 8 bases. Per germline, CDR1 SGHKS and CDR2 YYEKEE (reference sequence). The CDR3 is 13 amino acids. The CDR3: CASSYQGTGELFF. The CDR3 DNA is TGTGCCAGCAGCTATCAGGGGACCGGGGAGCTGTTTTTT.

A word on this clone: The same CDR3 also results from other DNA sequences found in this sample. The V call is TRBV7-2, the J call TRBJ2-1; TRBD2 might be the D (5 bases). The ends were cut back, 3 bases at V and 0 bases at J, with 9 bases in the middle. Germline assignment: CDR1 SGHTA and CDR2 FQGNSA. The CDR3 totals 15 residues. CDR3 sequence reads: CASSFGRASYNEQFF. CDR3 DNA sequence: TGTGCCAGCAGCTTTGGGCGGGCCTCCTACAATGAGCAGTTCTTC.

The chain carries TRBV27 and TRBJ2-1, with D possibly matching TRBD2 (6 bases). From germline, CDR1 is MNHEY and CDR2 SMNVEV (reference sequence). The CDR3 is 16 residues long. Trimming left V 4 bases short and J 9 bases short, with 22 bases between. The chain's CDR3 is CASSSPPGLSGSEQFF. CDR3 in DNA: TGTGCCAGCAGTTCCCCTCCGGGACTCTCGGGTAGTGAGCAGTTCTTC.

This chain uses TRBV9 with TRBJ2-7, with D possibly TRBD1 on 5 matching bases. Germline CDR1 and CDR2: SGDLS and YYNGEE. The CDR3 has 15 residues. With 4 bases removed from V and 2 bases from J, the gap between germline ends came to 16 bases. CDR3 sequence reads: CASSPQGRLTYEQYF. CDR3 sequence (DNA): TGTGCCAGCAGCCCCCAGGGCAGGCTAACCTACGAGCAGTACTTC.

This clone was counted only a few times. The V and J genes are TRBV7-2 and TRBJ1-1; possible D gene TRBD1, 5 bases. The germline V and J ends were trimmed by 4 bases and 3 bases, with 9 bases remaining between them. The CDR3 spans 13 residues. Per the germline V gene, CDR1 is SGHTA and CDR2 is FQGNSA. CDR3 loop: CASSWDRDTEAFF. DNA for the CDR3: TGTGCCAGCAGCTGGGACCGAGACACTGAAGCTTTCTTT.

The chain is built from TRBV19 and TRBJ1-5, with 12 positions matching TRBD1. The CDR3 is 14 amino acids. J gave up 6 bases and V 8 bases, and 5 bases lay outside the gene matches. Germline V CDR1 and CDR2: LNHDA, SQIVND (reference sequence). The CDR3, as DNA: TGTGCCAGTTCGGGACAGGGGGCGGCTCAGCCCCAGCATTTT. Translation gives CASSGQGAAQPQHF.

The genes are TRBV7-2 and TRBJ1-5; D unclear. The CDR3 is made up of 15 amino acids. Germline V lookup: CDR1 SGHTA, CDR2 FQGNSA. Trimming pared 5 bases from V and 2 bases from J, leaving 13 bases between. CDR3 DNA: TGTGCCAGCAGCCACCCCGGTCGGGGCAATCAGCCCCAGCATTTT. Encoded protein: CASSHPGRGNQPQHF.

CDR3 protein: CASSPGRAGGRDQPQHF. In DNA, the CDR3 is TGCGCCAGCAGCCCAGGGCGGGCCGGGGGCAGAGATCAGCCCCAGCATTTT. This chain joins TRBV5-1 and TRBJ1-5; D is perhaps TRBD1 (6 bases). CDR1 is SGHRS and CDR2 is YFSETQ in the germline V gene. CDR3 length equals 17 residues. Trimming shortened V by 4 bases and J by 5 bases, and 22 bases separated the two germline ends. Based on the CDR3 plus reference TRBV5-1 and TRBJ1-5, the full variable domain is KAGVTQTPRYLIKTRGQQVTLSCSPISGHRSVSWYQQTPGQGLQFLFEYFSETQRNKGNFPGRFSGRQFSNSRSEMNVSTLELGDSALYLCASSPGRAGGRDQPQHFGDGTRLSIL.

The chain is built from TRBV9 and TRBJ2-1; weak D call: TRBD1 (5 bases). The CDR3 has 13 amino acids. The germline CDR1 and CDR2 sequences are SGDLS and YYNGEE. Trimming left V 4 bases short and J 8 bases short, with 13 bases between. CDR3: CASSRDSSYEQFF. In DNA, the CDR3 is TGTGCCAGCAGCAGAGACAGTAGCTATGAGCAGTTCTTC.

The V call is TRBV20-1, the J call TRBJ2-1; maybe TRBD2 (6 bases). The germline V gene encodes CDR1 DFQATT and CDR2 SNEGSKA (reference sequence). V was pared by 3 bases and J by 3 bases, with 15 bases between. The CDR3 loop spans 15 amino acids. CDR3 DNA: TGCAGTGCTAGTGGCCGGGAGAAGGGCTACAATGAGCAGTTCTTC. It is translated as CSASGREKGYNEQFF.

The rearrangement uses TRBV4-1 and TRBJ2-1; TRBD2 might be the D (5 bases). This CDR3 spans 13 amino acids. With 3 bases removed from V and 11 bases from J, the gap between germline ends came to 14 bases. Looked up from germline, CDR1 is MGHRA and CDR2 is YSYEKL. In nucleotides, the CDR3 is TGCGCCAGCAGCCATGCCGCGGGTGGAAAGCAGTTCTTC. Its translation is CASSHAAGGKQFF.

The rearrangement links TRBV4-3 to TRBJ2-7; tentative D call: TRBD2 (6 bases). Looked up from germline, CDR1 is LGHNA and CDR2 is YSLEER. There are 15 residues in the CDR3. Trimming took 4 bases from V and 0 from J, leaving 13 bases between them. The CDR3 spells CASSRRLAVSYEQYF. CDR3 DNA sequence: TGCGCCAGCAGCCGAAGGTTAGCGGTCTCCTACGAGCAGTACTTC.

This clone was seen a single time. The chain uses TRBV24-1 and TRBJ2-5; D might be TRBD1 (6 bases). Per germline, CDR1 KGHDR and CDR2 SFDVKD. V was pared by 3 bases and J by 4 bases, with 17 bases between. The CDR3 totals 16 residues. The CDR3 region is CATSDTASGTPETQYF. In DNA, the CDR3 is TGTGCCACCAGTGATACCGCATCCGGGACACCAGAGACCCAGTACTTC.

The V gene is TRBV19, the J gene TRBJ1-1; TRBD1 aligns across 7 bases. Germline-derived CDR1 and CDR2 are LNHDA and SQIVND (reference sequence). With 3 bases clipped from V and 4 bases from J, the junction kept 5 bases outside the gene matches. This CDR3 has 14 residues. Here the CDR3 reads CASSISAGGTEAFF. The CDR3 coding sequence is TGTGCCAGTAGTATTAGCGCAGGGGGCACTGAAGCTTTCTTT.

The chain couples TRBV6-5 to TRBJ1-4; 10 bases fit TRBD1. Trimming removed 6 bases from V and 8 bases from J; junction bases left unmatched: 6. The CDR3 is 14 residues long. Germline V gene sequence: CDR1 MNHEY, CDR2 SVGAGI. CDR3 amino acids: CASRPGTGVEKLFF. The CDR3 DNA reads as TGTGCCAGCAGGCCCGGGACAGGGGTCGAAAAACTGTTTTTT.

The chain joins TRBV4-2 to TRBJ1-4; D is perhaps TRBD1 (6 bases). Looked up from germline, CDR1 is LGHNA and CDR2 is YNFKEQ. The CDR3 has 14 amino acids. The V end lost 5 bases, the J end lost 7 bases, and 14 bases lay between the germline ends. The CDR3 bases are TGTGCCAGCAGCTTCCGGGGGGCTGGTGAAAAACTGTTTTTT. It yields the protein CASSFRGAGEKLFF.

V gene TRBV18 combines with J gene TRBJ2-7; weak D call: TRBD2 (5 bases). The germline V gene encodes CDR1 KGHSH and CDR2 LQKENI. With 6 bases removed from V and 2 bases from J, the gap between germline ends came to 11 bases. The CDR3 extends over 13 amino acids. This CDR3 reads CASSPGDTYEQYF. The DNA for the CDR3 is TGTGCCAGCTCCCCCGGGGATACCTACGAGCAGTACTTC.

V gene TRBV13 combines with J gene TRBJ1-2, with 7 bases lining up with TRBD1. This CDR3 is 15 amino acids long. CDR1 and CDR2 (germline): PRHDT, FYEKMQ (reference sequence). The V segment lost 5 bases and the J segment 3 bases; nucleotides outside the gene matches: 9. CDR3 region: CASSLWDREYYGYTF. The DNA of the CDR3 is TGTGCCAGCAGCCTTTGGGACAGAGAATACTATGGCTACACCTTC.

The gene calls are TRBV6-5 and TRBJ1-2, with D hard to call. This CDR3 region has 13 residues. V gave up 2 bases and J gave up 2 bases, with 6 bases separating them. Per germline, CDR1 MNHEY and CDR2 SVGAGI. CDR3 region: CASSYAGNYGYTF. CDR3 nucleotide sequence: TGTGCCAGCAGTTACGCTGGGAACTATGGCTACACCTTC.

The J gene is TRBJ2-1, the V gene TRBV7-9; D is perhaps TRBD1 (5 bases). Germline V gene sequence: CDR1 SEHNR, CDR2 FQNEAQ (reference sequence). Trimming took off 1 base at V and 8 bases at J, with 12 bases between the two ends. The CDR3 runs 14 residues. The CDR3 nucleotides are TGTGCCAGCAGCTTAGGGGGCAGTCAGGATGAGCAGTTCTTC. Translation: CASSLGGSQDEQFF.